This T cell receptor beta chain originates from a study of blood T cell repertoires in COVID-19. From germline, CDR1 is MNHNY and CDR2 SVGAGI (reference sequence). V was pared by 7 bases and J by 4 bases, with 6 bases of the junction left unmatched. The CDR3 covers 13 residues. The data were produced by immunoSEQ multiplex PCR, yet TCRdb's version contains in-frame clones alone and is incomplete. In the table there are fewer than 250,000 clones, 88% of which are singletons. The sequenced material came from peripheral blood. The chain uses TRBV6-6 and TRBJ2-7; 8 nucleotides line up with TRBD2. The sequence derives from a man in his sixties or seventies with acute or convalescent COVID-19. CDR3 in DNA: TGTGCCAGCACCGCGGGGGGAAGATACGAGCAGTACTTC. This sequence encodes CASTAGGRYEQYF.